This T cell receptor beta chain was observed in a study of blood T cell repertoires in COVID-19. This CDR3 spans 18 amino acids. Generated by immunoSEQ multiplex PCR, the TCRdb table keeps only in-frame clones and is missing some. Among approximately 89,000 clones listed, 87% were seen once. The specimen was peripheral blood. The TCR sequence derives from a man aged 65 to 85 with acute or convalescent COVID-19. This chain connects TRBV21-1 to TRBJ2-3; TRBD2 reflects the table's D call only, with no check against the DNA. TRBV21-1 is described as a pseudogene. CDR3 amino acids: CASSQRTSGGSLTDTQYF. DNA of the CDR3: TGTGCCAGCAGCCAACGGACTAGCGGGGGGTCTCTCACAGATACGCAGTATTTT.